Each of the 3 T cell receptor beta chains below was sequenced from the same sample in a study of OX40 agonist ivuxolimab in advanced cancers. Generated by immunoSEQ multiplex PCR, the TCRdb table keeps only in-frame clones and is missing some. The table has about 91,000 clones, around four fifths seen once. The sequenced sample was CD4+ or CD8+ T cells sorted from blood, obtained in a trial of the OX40 agonist ivuxolimab. These receptors originate from an adult with an advanced solid tumor such as melanoma, head and neck, liver or kidney cancer.

This rearrangement joins TRBV11-2 to TRBJ1-6; D is perhaps TRBD1 (6 bases). The CDR3 is 16 residues long. Trimming pared 5 bases from V and 7 bases from J, leaving 18 bases between. Germline V CDR1 and CDR2: SGHAT, FQNNGV. Here the CDR3 DNA reads TGTGCCAGCAGCCGAGGCAGGGGTTTTCGGAATTCACCCCTCCACTTT. This translates into CASSRGRGFRNSPLHF. Full variable domain (rest looked up from reference TRBV11-2 and TRBJ1-6): EAGVAQSPRYKIIEKRQSVAFWCNPISGHATLYWYQQILGQGPKLLIQFQNNGVVDDSQLPKDRFSAERLKGVDSTLKIQPAKLEDSAVYLCASSRGRGFRNSPLHFGNGTRLTVT.

This clone has just a few counts. The V gene is TRBV2, the J gene TRBJ2-5; D may be TRBD1 or TRBD2 (6 bases each). Per the germline V gene, CDR1 is SNHLY and CDR2 is FYNNEI. Trimming took off 4 bases at V and 1 base at J, with 10 bases between the two ends. The CDR3 extends over 14 amino acids. CDR3 coding DNA: TGTGCCAGCAGTGGGGGGGCAACCCAAGAGACCCAGTACTTC. Its translation: CASSGGATQETQYF.

The chain links TRBV6-5 to TRBJ2-1; 9 bases align to TRBD2. Trimming took 2 bases from V and 4 from J; bases not matched to a gene: 3. This CDR3 region has 15 residues. The germline CDR1 and CDR2 sequences are MNHEY and SVGAGI. The DNA for the CDR3 is TGTGCCAGCAGTTACGATGCGGGGGGGTACAATGAGCAGTTCTTC. Translated: CASSYDAGGYNEQFF.